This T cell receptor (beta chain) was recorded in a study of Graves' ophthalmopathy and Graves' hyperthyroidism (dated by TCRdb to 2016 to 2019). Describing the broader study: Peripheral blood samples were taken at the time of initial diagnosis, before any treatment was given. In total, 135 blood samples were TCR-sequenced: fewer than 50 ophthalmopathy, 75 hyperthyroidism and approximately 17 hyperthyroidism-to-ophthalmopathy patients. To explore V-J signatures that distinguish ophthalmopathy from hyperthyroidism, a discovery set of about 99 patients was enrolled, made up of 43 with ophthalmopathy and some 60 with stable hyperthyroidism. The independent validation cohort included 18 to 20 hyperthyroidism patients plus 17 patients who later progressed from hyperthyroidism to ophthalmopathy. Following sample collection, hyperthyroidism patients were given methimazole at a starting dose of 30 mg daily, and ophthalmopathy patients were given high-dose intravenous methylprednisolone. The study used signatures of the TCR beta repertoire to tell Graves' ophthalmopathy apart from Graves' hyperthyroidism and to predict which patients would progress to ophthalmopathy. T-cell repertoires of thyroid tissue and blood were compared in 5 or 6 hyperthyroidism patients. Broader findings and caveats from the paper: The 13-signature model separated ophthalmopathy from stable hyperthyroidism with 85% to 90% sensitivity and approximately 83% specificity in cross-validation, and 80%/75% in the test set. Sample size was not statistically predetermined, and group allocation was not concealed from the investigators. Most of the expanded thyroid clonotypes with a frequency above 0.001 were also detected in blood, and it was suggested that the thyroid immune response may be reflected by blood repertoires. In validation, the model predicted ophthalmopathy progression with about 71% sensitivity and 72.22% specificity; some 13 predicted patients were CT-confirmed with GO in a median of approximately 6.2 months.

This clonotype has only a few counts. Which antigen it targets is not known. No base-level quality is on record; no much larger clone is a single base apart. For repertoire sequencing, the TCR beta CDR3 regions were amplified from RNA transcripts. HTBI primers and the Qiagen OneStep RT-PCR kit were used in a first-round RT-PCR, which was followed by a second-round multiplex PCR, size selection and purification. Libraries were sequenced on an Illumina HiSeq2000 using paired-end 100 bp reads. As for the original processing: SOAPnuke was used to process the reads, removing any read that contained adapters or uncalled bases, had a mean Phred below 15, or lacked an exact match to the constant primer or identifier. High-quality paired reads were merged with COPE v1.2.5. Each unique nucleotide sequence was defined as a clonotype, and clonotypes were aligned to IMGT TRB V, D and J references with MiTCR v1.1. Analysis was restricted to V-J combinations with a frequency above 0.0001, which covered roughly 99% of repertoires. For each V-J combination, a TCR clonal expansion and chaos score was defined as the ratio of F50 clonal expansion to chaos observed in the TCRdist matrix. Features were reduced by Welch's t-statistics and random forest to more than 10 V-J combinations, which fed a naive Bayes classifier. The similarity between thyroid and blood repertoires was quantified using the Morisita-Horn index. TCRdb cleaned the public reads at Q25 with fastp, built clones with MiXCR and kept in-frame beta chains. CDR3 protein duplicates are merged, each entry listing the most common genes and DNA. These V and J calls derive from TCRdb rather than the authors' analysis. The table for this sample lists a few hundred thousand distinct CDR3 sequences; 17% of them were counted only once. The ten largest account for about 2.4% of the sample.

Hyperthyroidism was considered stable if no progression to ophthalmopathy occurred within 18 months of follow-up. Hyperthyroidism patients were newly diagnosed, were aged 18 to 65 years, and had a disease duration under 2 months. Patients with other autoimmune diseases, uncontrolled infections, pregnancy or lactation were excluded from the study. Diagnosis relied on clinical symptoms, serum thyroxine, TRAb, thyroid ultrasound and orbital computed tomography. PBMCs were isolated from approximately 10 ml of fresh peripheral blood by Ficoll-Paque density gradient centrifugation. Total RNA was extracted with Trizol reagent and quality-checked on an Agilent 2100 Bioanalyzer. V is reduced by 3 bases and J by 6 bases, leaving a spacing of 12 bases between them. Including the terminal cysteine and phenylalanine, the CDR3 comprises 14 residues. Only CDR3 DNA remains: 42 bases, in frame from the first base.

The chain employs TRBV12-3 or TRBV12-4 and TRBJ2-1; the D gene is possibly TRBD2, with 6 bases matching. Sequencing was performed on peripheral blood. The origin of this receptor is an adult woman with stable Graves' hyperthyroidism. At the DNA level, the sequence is TGTGCCAGCAGTTTGTTGCGGCGGGGCAATGAGCAGTTCTTC. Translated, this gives CASSLLRRGNEQFF.